This is a list of T cell receptor beta chains from one sample in a study of cytotoxic CD8 clonotypes in ibrutinib-treated CLL. Only in-frame clones appear in the TCRdb table, and some are missing; sequencing was by immunoSEQ multiplex PCR. The repertoire holds over 95,000 clones, approximately 58% seen once, with around a third in the top ten. The sample consisted of PBMCs, taken after 24 months of ibrutinib treatment. The receptors come from a human donor with chronic lymphocytic leukemia. Each CDR3 is given with its conserved first and last residue. The order of the fields is clone size, D gene, V gene, J gene, CDR3 DNA, CDR3 protein. The D gene is left open where the match is weak. Clone size is not always given. Where it is, it says once, few, many or a class for expanded clones.

abundance: .
d_gene: .
v_gene: TRBV9
j_gene: TRBJ1-4
CDR3nt: TGTGCCAGCAGCGTAGGCAGAAATAATGAAAAACTGTTTTTT
CDR3aa: CASSVGRNNEKLFF

abundance: few
d_gene: .
v_gene: TRBV7-2
j_gene: TRBJ1-1
CDR3nt: TGTGCCAGCAGCTTAGCTGGACCTCAGAGGGGGACTGAAGCTTTCTTT
CDR3aa: CASSLAGPQRGTEAFF

abundance: .
d_gene: .
v_gene: TRBV6-6
j_gene: TRBJ2-7
CDR3nt: TGTGCCAGCATCCAGGGGGGAGGTTACGAGCAGTACTTC
CDR3aa: CASIQGGGYEQYF

abundance: .
d_gene: .
v_gene: TRBV5-1
j_gene: TRBJ2-3
CDR3nt: TGCGCCAGCAGTGCCCCCGGGGAAGATACGCAGTATTTT
CDR3aa: CASSAPGEDTQYF

abundance: .
d_gene: .
v_gene: TRBV6-5
j_gene: TRBJ1-4
CDR3nt: TGTGCCAGCAGTGACACGGATGAAAAACTGTTTTTT
CDR3aa: CASSDTDEKLFF

abundance: .
d_gene: TRBD1
v_gene: TRBV29-1
j_gene: TRBJ2-7
CDR3nt: TGCAGCGTTGAAGGGGGACCCGACAGGGGCCTTTCCTACGAGCAGTACTTC
CDR3aa: CSVEGGPDRGLSYEQYF

abundance: once
d_gene: .
v_gene: TRBV5-1
j_gene: TRBJ1-1
CDR3nt: TGCGCCAGCAGCTTGAACCTTATGAACACTGAAGCTTTCTTT
CDR3aa: CASSLNLMNTEAFF

abundance: .
d_gene: .
v_gene: TRBV2
j_gene: TRBJ1-5
CDR3nt: TGTGCCAGCAGTGTGTCCAGTCGGGATTCGCCCCAGCATTTT
CDR3aa: CASSVSSRDSPQHF

abundance: .
d_gene: .
v_gene: TRBV29-1
j_gene: TRBJ2-3
CDR3nt: TGCAGCGTTGGGGGTTCAGATACGCAGTATTTT
CDR3aa: CSVGGSDTQYF

abundance: few
d_gene: TRBD1
v_gene: TRBV11-3
j_gene: TRBJ1-1
CDR3nt: TGTGCCAGCAGCCTCGCGGGGACAGGGGGAGGGATTGAAGCTTTCTTT
CDR3aa: CASSLAGTGGGIEAFF

abundance: few
d_gene: .
v_gene: TRBV6-6
j_gene: TRBJ2-7
CDR3nt: TGTGCCAGCAGGAACCAGGTGGCGGCGCCCGAGCAGTACTTC
CDR3aa: CASRNQVAAPEQYF

abundance: .
d_gene: .
v_gene: TRBV28
j_gene: TRBJ1-2
CDR3nt: TGTGCCAGCAGTCCTCCCACCGCTGGCTACACCTTC
CDR3aa: CASSPPTAGYTF

abundance: .
d_gene: .
v_gene: TRBV7-2
j_gene: TRBJ1-6
CDR3nt: TGTGCCAGCAGCCCGCAGGAAATAGGGAATTCACCCCTCCACTTT
CDR3aa: CASSPQEIGNSPLHF

abundance: .
d_gene: .
v_gene: TRBV27
j_gene: TRBJ1-2
CDR3nt: TGTGCCAGCATGGAGAGATGGGGCTATGGCTACACCTTC
CDR3aa: CASMERWGYGYTF

abundance: few
d_gene: .
v_gene: TRBV29-1
j_gene: TRBJ1-6
CDR3nt: TGCAGCGTTGAATGGGATTCACCCCTCCACTTT
CDR3aa: CSVEWDSPLHF

abundance: few
d_gene: .
v_gene: TRBV19
j_gene: TRBJ1-5
CDR3nt: TGTGCCAGTAGTATAGAGGGGAATCAGCCCCAGCATTTT
CDR3aa: CASSIEGNQPQHF

abundance: .
d_gene: .
v_gene: TRBV15
j_gene: TRBJ1-4
CDR3nt: TGTGCCACCAGCAGGGCCCTCAGGGGTGAAAAACTGTTTTTT
CDR3aa: CATSRALRGEKLFF

abundance: .
d_gene: TRBD2
v_gene: TRBV6-5
j_gene: TRBJ2-4
CDR3nt: TGTGCCAGCAGTTCCAATGGGGCGGGGGGCAAAAACATTCAGTACTTC
CDR3aa: CASSSNGAGGKNIQYF

abundance: .
d_gene: .
v_gene: TRBV25-1
j_gene: TRBJ1-2
CDR3nt: TGTGCCAGCAGTGCAGGGCCCTATGGCTACACCTTC
CDR3aa: CASSAGPYGYTF

abundance: few
d_gene: .
v_gene: TRBV30
j_gene: TRBJ1-1
CDR3nt: TGTGCCTGGAACTATATAGAAGGCACTGAAGCTTTCTTT
CDR3aa: CAWNYIEGTEAFF

abundance: .
d_gene: .
v_gene: TRBV5-1
j_gene: TRBJ2-7
CDR3nt: TGCGCCAGCAGCCCGGACGGAGCAAACTACGAGCAGTACTTC
CDR3aa: CASSPDGANYEQYF

abundance: few
d_gene: .
v_gene: TRBV12-5
j_gene: TRBJ2-6
CDR3nt: TGTGCTAGTGCCCCATCTGGGGCCAACGTCCTGACTTTC
CDR3aa: CASAPSGANVLTF

abundance: .
d_gene: TRBD1
v_gene: TRBV7-2
j_gene: TRBJ1-5
CDR3nt: TGTGCCAGCAGCTTAGAAGCAGGGGGCTCTCAGCCCCAGCATTTT
CDR3aa: CASSLEAGGSQPQHF

abundance: .
d_gene: TRBD2
v_gene: TRBV28
j_gene: TRBJ2-7
CDR3nt: TGTGCCAGCAGTAATAGCGGGGGGACCTACGAGCAGTACTTC
CDR3aa: CASSNSGGTYEQYF

abundance: few
d_gene: TRBD1
v_gene: TRBV29-1
j_gene: TRBJ2-7
CDR3nt: TGCAGCGTTGAAGGCAGGGGGCAAGGGGAGCAGTACTTC
CDR3aa: CSVEGRGQGEQYF

abundance: .
d_gene: .
v_gene: TRBV30
j_gene: TRBJ2-1
CDR3nt: TGTGCCTGGAGAGCCGGGCCGAGCTCCTACAATGAGCAGTTCTTC
CDR3aa: CAWRAGPSSYNEQFF

abundance: .
d_gene: .
v_gene: TRBV13
j_gene: TRBJ1-2
CDR3nt: TGTGCCAGCAGCTCCTGGGGAGGCGCTAACTATGGCTACACCTTC
CDR3aa: CASSSWGGANYGYTF

abundance: few
d_gene: TRBD1
v_gene: TRBV7-9
j_gene: TRBJ1-2
CDR3nt: TGTGCCAGCCAACTTGACAGGGCCCAAGGCTACACCTTC
CDR3aa: CASQLDRAQGYTF

abundance: .
d_gene: TRBD2
v_gene: TRBV7-2
j_gene: TRBJ2-1
CDR3nt: TGTGCCAGCAGCTTCGCGGGGGGGCCTCAGGTAACTGAGCAGTTCTTC
CDR3aa: CASSFAGGPQVTEQFF

abundance: .
d_gene: TRBD1
v_gene: TRBV13
j_gene: TRBJ1-2
CDR3nt: TGTGCCAGCAGCTTGGGAAGACAGGGACTTAACTATGGCTACACCTTC
CDR3aa: CASSLGRQGLNYGYTF

abundance: .
d_gene: TRBD1
v_gene: TRBV4-1
j_gene: TRBJ1-2
CDR3nt: TGCGCCAGCAGCCAAGAGGGACAGACCAGGAACTATGGCTACACCTTC
CDR3aa: CASSQEGQTRNYGYTF

abundance: .
d_gene: .
v_gene: TRBV14
j_gene: TRBJ1-1
CDR3nt: TGTGCCAGCAATAATGGGGGGAACACTGAAGCTTTCTTT
CDR3aa: CASNNGGNTEAFF

abundance: .
d_gene: .
v_gene: TRBV18
j_gene: TRBJ2-2
CDR3nt: TGTGCCAGCTCACCCCCTCCCACCGGGGAGCTGTTTTTT
CDR3aa: CASSPPPTGELFF

abundance: .
d_gene: .
v_gene: TRBV2
j_gene: TRBJ1-1
CDR3nt: TGTGCCAGCACGGGGGACTCGAACACTGAAGCTTTCTTT
CDR3aa: CASTGDSNTEAFF

abundance: .
d_gene: TRBD1
v_gene: TRBV5-6
j_gene: TRBJ2-3
CDR3nt: TGTGCCAGCAGCGACTTAAAGACAGGGCCGACAGATACGCAGTATTTT
CDR3aa: CASSDLKTGPTDTQYF

abundance: .
d_gene: TRBD1
v_gene: TRBV5-5
j_gene: TRBJ2-5
CDR3nt: TGTGCCAGCAGCTTAAGAGGACAGGGGGCTGGAGAGACCCAGTACTTC
CDR3aa: CASSLRGQGAGETQYF

abundance: .
d_gene: .
v_gene: TRBV10-3
j_gene: TRBJ2-4
CDR3nt: TGTGCCATCAGTGCCAGGGGCGACATTCAGTACTTC
CDR3aa: CAISARGDIQYF

abundance: .
d_gene: .
v_gene: TRBV7-9
j_gene: TRBJ1-2
CDR3nt: TGTGCCAGCAGCCCCAGTGCACAGGTCTATGGCTACACCTTC
CDR3aa: CASSPSAQVYGYTF

abundance: .
d_gene: TRBD2
v_gene: TRBV10-2
j_gene: TRBJ2-7
CDR3nt: TGCGCCAGCAAGGCAGCGGGACCCTACGAGCAGTACTTC
CDR3aa: CASKAAGPYEQYF

abundance: .
d_gene: TRBD2
v_gene: TRBV4-1
j_gene: TRBJ2-2
CDR3nt: TGCGCCAGCAGTTTTGCGGGGGCGAACACCGGGGAGCTGTTTTTT
CDR3aa: CASSFAGANTGELFF

abundance: .
d_gene: .
v_gene: TRBV7-9
j_gene: TRBJ2-7
CDR3nt: TGTGCCAGCAGCTTCATAAGTACAATGTTTCCTGACGAGCAGTACTTC
CDR3aa: CASSFISTMFPDEQYF

abundance: .
d_gene: .
v_gene: TRBV10-3
j_gene: TRBJ2-7
CDR3nt: TGTGCCATCAGACCTGACAGTACAACCTACGAGCAGTACTTC
CDR3aa: CAIRPDSTTYEQYF

abundance: few
d_gene: .
v_gene: TRBV5-5
j_gene: TRBJ1-3
CDR3nt: TGTGCCAGCAGCTTGGAGGAGGCATGGCAGGGAAACACCATATATTTT
CDR3aa: CASSLEEAWQGNTIYF

abundance: .
d_gene: TRBD2
v_gene: TRBV9
j_gene: TRBJ2-7
CDR3nt: TGTGCCAGCAGCGTAGAAGCGGGGCCCACCTACGAGCAGTACTTC
CDR3aa: CASSVEAGPTYEQYF

abundance: .
d_gene: .
v_gene: TRBV9
j_gene: TRBJ1-1
CDR3nt: TGTGCCAGCATCACAGACAGGCTCTATGGACTGAACACTGAAGCTTTCTTT
CDR3aa: CASITDRLYGLNTEAFF

abundance: .
d_gene: .
v_gene: TRBV10-2
j_gene: TRBJ2-7
CDR3nt: TGCGCCAGCCGCCGGGACACTTACGTCGAGCAGTACTTC
CDR3aa: CASRRDTYVEQYF

abundance: .
d_gene: TRBD2
v_gene: TRBV19
j_gene: TRBJ2-5
CDR3nt: TGTGCCAGTAGTATAGAGACTAGCGGGGGGACCCAAGAGACCCAGTACTTC
CDR3aa: CASSIETSGGTQETQYF